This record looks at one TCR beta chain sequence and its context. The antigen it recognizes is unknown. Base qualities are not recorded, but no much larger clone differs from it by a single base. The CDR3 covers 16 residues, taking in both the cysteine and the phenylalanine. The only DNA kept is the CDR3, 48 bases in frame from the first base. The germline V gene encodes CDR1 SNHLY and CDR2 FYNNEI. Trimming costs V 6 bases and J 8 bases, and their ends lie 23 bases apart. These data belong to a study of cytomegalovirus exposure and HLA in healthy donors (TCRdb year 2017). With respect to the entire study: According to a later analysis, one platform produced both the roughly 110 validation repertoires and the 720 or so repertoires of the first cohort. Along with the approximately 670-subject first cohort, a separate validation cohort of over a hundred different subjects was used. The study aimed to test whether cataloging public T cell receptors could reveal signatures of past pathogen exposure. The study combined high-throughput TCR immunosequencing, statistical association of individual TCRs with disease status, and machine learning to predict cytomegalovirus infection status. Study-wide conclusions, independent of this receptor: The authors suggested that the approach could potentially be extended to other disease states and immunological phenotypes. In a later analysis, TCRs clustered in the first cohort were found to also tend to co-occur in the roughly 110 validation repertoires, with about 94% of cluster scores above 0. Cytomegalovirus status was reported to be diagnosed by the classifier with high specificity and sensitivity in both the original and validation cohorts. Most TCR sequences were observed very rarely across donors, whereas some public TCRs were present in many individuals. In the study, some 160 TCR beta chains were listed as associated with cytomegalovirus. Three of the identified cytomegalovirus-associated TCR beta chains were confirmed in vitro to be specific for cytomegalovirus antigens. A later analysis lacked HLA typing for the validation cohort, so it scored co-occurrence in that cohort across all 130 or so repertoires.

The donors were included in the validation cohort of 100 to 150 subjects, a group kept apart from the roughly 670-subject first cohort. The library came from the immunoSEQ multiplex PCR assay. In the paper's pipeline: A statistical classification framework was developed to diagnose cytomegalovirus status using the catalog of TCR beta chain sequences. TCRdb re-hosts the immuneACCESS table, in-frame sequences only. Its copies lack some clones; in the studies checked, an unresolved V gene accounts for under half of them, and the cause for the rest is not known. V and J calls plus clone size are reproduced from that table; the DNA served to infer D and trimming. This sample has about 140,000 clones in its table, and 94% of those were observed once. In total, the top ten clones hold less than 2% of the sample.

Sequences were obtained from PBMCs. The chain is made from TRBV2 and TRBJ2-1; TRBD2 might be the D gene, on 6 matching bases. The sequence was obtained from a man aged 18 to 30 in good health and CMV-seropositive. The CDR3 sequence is CASSSGSSVLSDEQFF. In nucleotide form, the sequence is TGTGCCAGCAGCTCCGGGAGTTCTGTTTTAAGCGATGAGCAGTTCTTC.